Listed below are T cell receptor beta chains from one sample, sequenced in a study of Ad26.COV2.S vaccination and SARS-CoV-2 variants. Clones were read by immunoSEQ multiplex PCR, and TCRdb kept only the in-frame ones, dropping some. The sample contains a few hundred thousand clones, around 86% of which appear only once. The sequencing used peripheral blood, collected in a trial of Ad26.COV2.S vaccine versus placebo. These receptors came from a person aged 18 to 59 who received the Ad26.COV2.S COVID-19 vaccine or a placebo. Each CDR3 is given with its conserved first and last residue. The order of the fields is clone size, V gene, D gene, J gene, CDR3 protein, CDR3 DNA. A D gene is named only where the DNA matches it firmly. Clone size appears in some rows only: once, few, many, or a class for an expanded clone.

NA	TRBV10-1	NA	TRBJ2-7	CASSESIPSNEQYF	TGCGCCAGCAGTGAGTCCATCCCCTCGAACGAGCAGTACTTC
NA	TRBV4-3	NA	TRBJ1-1	CASSQLSDVGEAFF	TGCGCCAGCAGCCAACTTTCGGACGTCGGTGAAGCTTTCTTT
NA	TRBV30	NA	TRBJ1-3	CAWSTRRLGSGNTIYF	TGTGCCTGGAGTACCCGTCGTCTGGGCTCTGGAAACACCATATATTTT
once	TRBV30	NA	TRBJ1-1	CAWSVGGRVTEAFF	TGTGCCTGGAGTGTAGGGGGGCGGGTCACTGAAGCTTTCTTT
NA	TRBV5-1	NA	TRBJ2-7	CASSLDWQSPAYEQYF	TGCGCCAGCAGCTTGGATTGGCAGTCTCCTGCCTACGAGCAGTACTTC
NA	TRBV2	NA	TRBJ1-5	CASSFPDSPAKPQHF	TGTGCCAGCAGTTTCCCGGACAGCCCGGCAAAGCCCCAGCATTTT
NA	TRBV7-6	TRBD1	TRBJ2-7	CASSLVGQGYEQYF	TGTGCCAGCAGCTTAGTGGGACAGGGGTACGAGCAGTACTTC
NA	TRBV5-5	TRBD2	TRBJ2-2	CASSGLAGGLRSGELFF	TGTGCCAGCAGCGGACTAGCGGGGGGGCTGAGGTCCGGGGAGCTGTTTTTT
NA	TRBV7-9	TRBD2	TRBJ2-5	CASSSELASGETQYF	TGTGCCAGCAGCAGTGAACTAGCGTCGGGGGAGACCCAGTACTTC
NA	TRBV7-2	TRBD1	TRBJ1-2	CASSSGGYGYTF	TGTGCCAGCAGTTCAGGGGGCTATGGCTACACCTTC
NA	TRBV5-4	NA	TRBJ1-1	CASSPGPARGNTEAFF	TGTGCCAGCAGCCCGGGACCGGCCAGGGGGAACACTGAAGCTTTCTTT
NA	TRBV11-2	TRBD1	TRBJ1-2	CASSQGQPGYTF	TGTGCCAGCAGTCAGGGACAGCCTGGCTACACCTTC
NA	TRBV3-1/TRBV3-2	TRBD2	TRBJ2-5	CASSQGLAGGFSTQYF	TGTGCCAGCAGCCAAGGCCTAGCGGGGGGCTTTTCCACCCAGTACTTC
NA	TRBV4-2	NA	TRBJ1-4	CASSQGAGFFATNEKLFF	TGTGCCAGCAGCCAAGGGGCAGGGTTTTTTGCAACTAATGAAAAACTGTTTTTT
NA	TRBV7-9	NA	TRBJ2-2	CASSSPWGTGELFF	TGTGCCAGCAGCTCCCCATGGGGCACCGGGGAGCTGTTTTTT
NA	TRBV13	NA	TRBJ2-5	CASSYTDQETQYF	TGTGCCAGCAGCTATACAGACCAAGAGACCCAGTACTTC
NA	TRBV4-2	TRBD1	TRBJ2-5	CASSQGQGRVMETQYF	TGTGCCAGCAGCCAAGGACAGGGACGGGTTATGGAGACCCAGTACTTC
NA	TRBV12-5	NA	TRBJ1-2	CASGLTRVRNYGYTF	TGTGCTAGTGGTTTAACCCGGGTTCGAAACTATGGCTACACCTTC
NA	TRBV7-7	TRBD1	TRBJ1-4	CASSLGVGGSEKLFF	TGTGCTAGCAGCTTAGGAGTAGGGGGCTCTGAAAAACTGTTTTTT
NA	TRBV5-1	NA	TRBJ2-1	CASSLARGSRNNEQFF	TGCGCCAGCAGCTTGGCACGGGGTTCAAGGAACAATGAGCAGTTCTTC
NA	TRBV30	NA	TRBJ2-5	CAWSAGGAETQYF	TGTGCCTGGAGCGCTGGGGGGGCGGAGACCCAGTACTTC
once	TRBV3-1/TRBV3-2	TRBD1	TRBJ1-1	CASSLRTGYTEAFF	TGTGCCAGCAGCCTCCGGACAGGCTACACTGAAGCTTTCTTT
NA	TRBV5-1	TRBD1	TRBJ2-7	CASSLTWTGSYEQYF	TGCGCCAGCAGCTTGACGTGGACAGGTTCCTACGAGCAGTACTTC
NA	TRBV7-9	NA	TRBJ1-1	CASSSSGYPEAFF	TGTGCCAGCAGTTCCTCAGGGTATCCTGAAGCTTTCTTT
NA	TRBV19	NA	TRBJ2-3	CASSIRALRADTQYF	TGTGCCAGTAGTATACGGGCCTTAAGGGCAGATACGCAGTATTTT
NA	TRBV7-9	TRBD2	TRBJ2-5	CASSLAAGGQETQYF	TGTGCCAGCAGCTTAGCAGCGGGGGGGCAAGAGACCCAGTACTTC
NA	TRBV27	NA	TRBJ2-2	CASSHGLPNTGELFF	TGTGCCAGCAGTCACGGACTGCCGAACACCGGGGAGCTGTTTTTT
NA	TRBV7-8	NA	TRBJ1-5	CASSLAWQGVGQPQHF	TGTGCCAGCAGCTTAGCGTGGCAGGGAGTAGGTCAGCCCCAGCATTTT
NA	TRBV6-5	TRBD1	TRBJ1-1	CASSYSNRGNTEAFF	TGTGCCAGCAGTTACTCTAACAGGGGGAACACTGAAGCTTTCTTT
NA	TRBV19	TRBD1	TRBJ1-1	CASSQTGDTEAFF	TGTGCCAGTAGTCAGACAGGGGACACTGAAGCTTTCTTT
NA	TRBV18	NA	TRBJ1-6	CASSPRVVEYNSPLHF	TGTGCCAGCTCACCACGAGTGGTTGAATATAATTCACCCCTCCACTTT
NA	TRBV5-1	NA	TRBJ2-3	CASSLGAGTSGADTQYF	TGCGCCAGCAGCTTGGGGGCCGGGACATCTGGGGCAGATACGCAGTATTTT
NA	TRBV3-1/TRBV3-2	TRBD2	TRBJ2-7	CASSQGLAGVTYEQYF	TGTGCCAGCAGCCAAGGACTAGCGGGGGTTACCTACGAGCAGTACTTC
once	TRBV27	TRBD1	TRBJ1-2	CASRNFRDRDDYGYTF	TGTGCCAGCAGGAACTTTAGGGACAGGGATGACTATGGCTACACCTTC
NA	TRBV5-1	NA	TRBJ2-7	CASSLQDSYEQYF	TGCGCCAGCAGCTTGCAGGACTCCTACGAGCAGTACTTC
once	TRBV6-1	NA	TRBJ2-5	CASSEGLDLPSQYF	TGTGCCAGCAGTGAAGGACTAGACCTCCCCTCCCAGTACTTC
once	TRBV19	NA	TRBJ1-2	CASSNPGYYYGYTF	TGTGCCAGTAGTAATCCGGGATACTACTATGGCTACACCTTC
NA	TRBV4-1	TRBD2	TRBJ2-5	CASSHPGGARQETQYF	TGCGCCAGCAGCCATCCCGGGGGGGCCCGCCAAGAGACCCAGTACTTC
NA	TRBV3-1/TRBV3-2	TRBD2	TRBJ2-3	CASSQVSDHSGGPGNTQYF	TGTGCCAGCAGCCAAGTGTCAGACCATAGCGGGGGGCCTGGGAATACGCAGTATTTT
NA	TRBV18	NA	TRBJ2-5	CASSPLDTETQYF	TGTGCCAGCTCACCACTCGACACCGAGACCCAGTACTTC
NA	TRBV7-9	NA	TRBJ1-2	CASSLIPGYTF	TGTGCCAGCAGCTTAATTCCTGGCTACACCTTC
once	TRBV18	NA	TRBJ1-5	CASSPNRDQPQHF	TGTGCCAGCTCCCCTAATCGGGATCAGCCCCAGCATTTT
NA	TRBV5-4	NA	TRBJ2-5	CASSLPTQETQYF	TGTGCCAGCAGCTTGCCGACTCAAGAGACCCAGTACTTC
NA	TRBV9	NA	TRBJ2-5	CASSVGEAGGWETQYF	TGTGCCAGCAGCGTTGGGGAGGCAGGGGGATGGGAGACCCAGTACTTC
NA	TRBV2	NA	TRBJ2-7	CASSESSGTGWSEQYF	TGTGCCAGCAGTGAATCTTCCGGAACAGGGTGGAGCGAGCAGTACTTC
NA	TRBV19	NA	TRBJ2-1	CASSLNRNNEQFF	TGTGCCAGTAGTTTAAACAGAAACAATGAGCAGTTCTTC
NA	TRBV20-1	NA	TRBJ2-2	CSASPVRGELFF	TGCAGTGCTAGTCCCGTTCGGGGGGAGCTGTTTTTT
NA	TRBV5-1	NA	TRBJ1-2	CASSWGSSEHGYTF	TGCGCCAGCAGCTGGGGAAGCAGCGAACATGGCTACACCTTC
few	TRBV19	NA	TRBJ1-1	CASKPRDPPEAFF	TGTGCCAGTAAACCCCGGGACCCCCCTGAAGCTTTCTTT
few	TRBV4-3	NA	TRBJ1-2	CASSQAPGVMGYTF	TGCGCCAGCAGCCAAGCACCAGGGGTAATGGGCTACACCTTC